This TCR beta chain was obtained from a study of T cell repertoires in cytomegalovirus infection. Across the study: The study used recently identified HLA-C-restricted and well-studied HLA-B-restricted CMV epitopes. A matching HLA type, together with CMV infection, was signaled by public TCR beta signatures.

A remark on this clonotype: Its antigen is unknown.

Whole-study results and caveats: Clonotypes of TCR beta that were HLA-C-restricted and CMV-specific dominated the ex vivo response. Cumulative frequency of public TCR beta families picked out carriers of CMV plus the relevant HLA.

MiXCR, applied by TCRdb to the reads, yields one record per CDR3 protein. The table lists approximately 910,000 distinct CDR3 sequences, under 40% of them singletons. This receptor was identified in a human donor in good health (CMV status not recorded). Some clones in this sample may be carry-over from other donors' samples. Sequenced material: cultured CD8+ T cells from PBMCs, taken from culture after CMV antigen stimulation.

CDR3 loop: CASSPEWAGGQNEQFF. The DNA for the CDR3 is TGTGCCAGCAGCCCGGAGTGGGCGGGGGGGCAGAATGAGCAGTTCTTC. The chain uses TRBV3-1 and TRBJ2-1; TRBD2 agrees at 9 bases. Trimming removed 4 bases from V and 7 bases from J; junction bases left unmatched: 11. Germline V gene lookup returns CDR1 LGHDT and CDR2 YNNKEL (reference sequence). The CDR3 length is 16 residues.